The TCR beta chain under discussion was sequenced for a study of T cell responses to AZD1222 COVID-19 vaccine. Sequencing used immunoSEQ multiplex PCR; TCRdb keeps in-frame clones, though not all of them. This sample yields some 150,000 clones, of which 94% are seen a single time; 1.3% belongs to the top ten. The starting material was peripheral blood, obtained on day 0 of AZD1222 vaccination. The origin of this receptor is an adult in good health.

The CDR3 nucleotides read TGTGCCAGCTCACCTCAGGACGGCTACGAGCAGTACGTC. It specifies CASSPQDGYEQYV. The V gene is TRBV18, the J gene TRBJ2-7; D remains unclear. The CDR3 contains 13 residues. The V gene's germline CDR1 is KGHSH and CDR2 LQKENI. Trimming took 3 bases from V and 3 from J, leaving 9 bases between them.